Given below is one T cell receptor beta chain in context. Produced via immunoSEQ multiplex PCR; TCRdb's table is partial and in-frame only. The sample records around 140,000 clones, about nine tenths being singletons. The data belong to a study of blood T cell repertoires in COVID-19. Across the study: Sites across the United States, Italy and Spain contributed samples from acute and convalescent COVID-19. Nucleic acid was either cDNA or gDNA, and it came from T cells, B-cell-depleted T cells, or PBMCs.

Trimming pared 4 bases from V and 3 bases from J, leaving 13 bases between. CDR3 length equals 14 residues. CDR1 is SGHNT, CDR2 YYREEE, per germline (reference sequence). Sequencing input: peripheral blood. The rearrangement links TRBV5-4 to TRBJ2-5; weak D call: TRBD1 (8 bases). This receptor was taken from a human donor in a cohort sampled during active COVID-19. The CDR3 is CASSHRGGKETQYF. CDR3 nucleotides: TGTGCCAGCAGCCACAGGGGGGGGAAAGAGACCCAGTACTTC.